These 19 T cell receptor beta chains originate from one sample sequenced in a study of control samples from healthy donors and cancer patients. Assay: immunoSEQ multiplex PCR; the TCRdb copy retains only in-frame clones and omits some. This table has tens of thousands of clones, around 87% appearing once. The sequenced material came from PBMCs. Every receptor here comes from a man aged 60-69 years with colorectal cancer.

This chain joins TRBV19 and TRBJ1-5; D possibly corresponds to TRBD1 (6 bases). V dropped 4 bases and J dropped 5 bases, with 12 bases sitting between them. This CDR3 comprises 14 residues. The germline V gene encodes CDR1 LNHDA and CDR2 SQIVND (reference sequence). The CDR3 DNA sequence: TGTGCCAGTAGTACCACAGGGACGGATCAGCCCCAGCATTTT. Its protein is CASSTTGTDQPQHF.

The chain carries TRBV3-1 (or the pseudogene TRBV3-2) and TRBJ2-7, with 11 bases that match TRBD1. Germline CDR1 is LGHDT and CDR2 is YNNKEL (reference sequence). Unmatched junction bases numbered 7, after V lost 5 bases and J lost 4 bases. This CDR3 spans 15 amino acids. The CDR3 here is CASSARDRGWYEQYF. The CDR3, as DNA: TGTGCCAGCAGCGCCCGGGACAGGGGGTGGTACGAGCAGTACTTC.

The V gene is TRBV28, the J gene TRBJ1-5; D remains unclear. This CDR3 region has 12 residues. V dropped 9 bases and J dropped 5 bases, with 11 bases sitting between them. Germline V lookup: CDR1 MDHEN, CDR2 SYDVKM. The CDR3 nucleotides read TGTGCCAGTACCACAACTTATCAGCCCCAGCATTTT. Translating it yields CASTTTYQPQHF.

The chain recombines TRBV27 with TRBJ2-3; no definite D call. From germline, CDR1 is MNHEY and CDR2 SMNVEV (reference sequence). CDR3 length: 17 amino acids. V was shortened by 5 bases and J by 2 bases, with 20 bases between the two germline ends. CDR3 DNA: TGTGCCAGCAGTCCGCTTGGTCGTCGCCTTGCCACAGATACGCAGTATTTT. Translated, it gives CASSPLGRRLATDTQYF.

The rearrangement joins TRBV15 to TRBJ1-3; TRBD1 is a possible D gene (5 bases). The CDR3 covers 13 residues. Trimming shortened V by 0 bases and J by 8 bases, and 8 bases separated the two germline ends. CDR1 LNHNV and CDR2 YYDKDF come from the germline V gene (reference sequence). CDR3 sequence reads: CATSRDGGHTIYF. In DNA form, the CDR3 reads TGTGCCACCAGCAGAGATGGGGGACACACCATATATTTT.

The gene calls are TRBV6-1 and TRBJ1-5, with D perhaps matching TRBD1 (5 bases). In germline, CDR1 is MNHNS, CDR2 SASEGT. V was pared by 1 base and J by 4 bases, with 11 bases between. The CDR3 has 15 residues. CDR3 sequence (DNA): TGTGCCAGCAGTGAAGTGGGCAGGGTAAATCAGCCCCAGCATTTT. As protein: CASSEVGRVNQPQHF.

V usage is TRBV9 and J usage is TRBJ2-2; 12 bases line up with TRBD2. V lost 3 bases, J lost 3 bases, and 0 bases stayed unmatched. The CDR3 runs to 15 residues. The germline gives CDR1 SGDLS, CDR2 YYNGEE. The CDR3 DNA is TGTGCCAGCAGCGGACTAGCGGGGGACACCGGGGAGCTGTTTTTT. Amino acid sequence: CASSGLAGDTGELFF.

The chain employs TRBV5-1 and TRBJ2-5, with unresolved D. The CDR3 sequence is 13 residues long. V dropped 4 bases and J dropped 0 bases, with 7 bases sitting between them. CDR1 is SGHRS and CDR2 is YFSETQ in the germline V gene. The CDR3 is CASSTGDQETQYF. Written as DNA, the CDR3 is TGCGCCAGCAGCACTGGGGACCAAGAGACCCAGTACTTC.

This chain connects TRBV4-2 to TRBJ1-3; a possible D gene is TRBD1 (6 bases). Trimming shortened V by 0 bases and J by 3 bases, and 15 bases separated the two germline ends. Germline CDR1 LGHNA, CDR2 YNFKEQ. The CDR3 spans 17 residues. CDR3 nucleotides: TGTGCCAGCAGCCAAGATTCTTCAGGGGCGCTTGGAAACACCATATATTTT. Its translation: CASSQDSSGALGNTIYF.

This chain uses TRBV5-1 with TRBJ2-1; the match to TRBD2 covers 7 bases. V shed 4 bases, J shed 5 bases, and the junction held 6 bases outside the gene matches. CDR3 size: 14 residues. Germline lookup yields CDR1 SGHRS and CDR2 YFSETQ. CDR3 loop: CASSPLAVNNEQFF. The DNA of the CDR3 is TGCGCCAGCAGCCCTCTAGCGGTAAACAATGAGCAGTTCTTC.

This chain links TRBV7-2 with TRBJ2-7, with no clear D. The CDR3 has 13 residues. The germline V and J ends were trimmed by 5 bases and 9 bases, with 17 bases remaining between them. Germline CDR1 SGHTA, CDR2 FQGNSA. The CDR3 region has the DNA TGTGCCAGCAGCCCCCAGCTGATACGAGGGCAGTACTTC. Amino acids: CASSPQLIRGQYF.

The rearrangement links TRBV28 to TRBJ1-1; 7 bases line up with TRBD1. V lost 3 bases, J lost 3 bases, and 7 bases stayed unmatched. The CDR3 covers 15 residues. Germline CDR1 MDHEN, CDR2 SYDVKM. The CDR3 sequence is CASSLRGLRDTEAFF. The CDR3 nucleotides are TGTGCCAGCAGTTTGAGGGGGCTGAGGGACACTGAAGCTTTCTTT.

V is TRBV9 and J is TRBJ1-2; D is possibly TRBD1 (5 bases). Trimming took 4 bases from V and 8 from J, leaving 21 bases between them. This CDR3 has 15 residues. From germline, CDR1 is SGDLS and CDR2 YYNGEE. In DNA, the CDR3 is TGTGCCAGCAGCCCATCGGCGGTGACAGCCAGCGGCTACACCTTC. This encodes CASSPSAVTASGYTF.

The CDR3 sequence is CASSSQGSGDGYTF. CDR3 DNA sequence: TGTGCCAGCAGCTCGCAGGGAAGTGGGGATGGCTACACCTTC. This chain joins TRBV3-1 (or the pseudogene TRBV3-2) and TRBJ1-2; a weak D match, TRBD1 (5 bases). The CDR3 consists of 14 residues. CDR1 and CDR2 from the germline V gene are LGHDT and YNNKEL (reference sequence). Trimming stripped 5 bases from V and 6 bases from J, with 16 bases between.

The rearrangement uses TRBV5-4 and TRBJ1-1; D remains unclear. The CDR3 runs to 17 residues. Trimming removed 0 bases at V and 0 bases at J, with 15 bases between. Germline CDR1 is SGHNT and CDR2 is YYREEE (reference sequence). CDR3 amino acids: CASSLAGWEPMNTEAFF. Written as DNA, the CDR3 is TGTGCCAGCAGCTTGGCTGGGTGGGAACCTATGAACACTGAAGCTTTCTTT.

In this sample, this clone turned up a few times. The rearrangement joins TRBV7-3 to TRBJ2-3, with D tentatively TRBD2 (6 bases). Trimming shortened V by 5 bases and J by 2 bases, and 14 bases separated the two germline ends. This CDR3 is 15 amino acids long. Per the germline V gene, CDR1 is SGHTA and CDR2 is FQGTGA. CDR3 amino acids: CASSQLGTDTDTQYF. The CDR3 nucleotides read TGTGCCAGCAGCCAGCTAGGGACTGACACAGATACGCAGTATTTT.

V gene TRBV19 combines with J gene TRBJ1-2, with D possibly TRBD1 on 5 matching bases. V shed 7 bases and J shed 3 bases, with 15 bases lying between them. From germline, CDR1 is LNHDA and CDR2 SQIVND (reference sequence). The CDR3 runs 14 residues. As DNA, the CDR3 is TGTGCCAGTACCCGATTGGCGGGGGACTATGGCTACACCTTC. Its translation: CASTRLAGDYGYTF.

This clone was detected once. The chain carries TRBV6-1 and TRBJ2-1; 11 bases map to TRBD2. J gave up 7 bases and V 0 bases, and 11 bases lay outside the gene matches. Germline V gives CDR1 MNHNS, CDR2 SASEGT. The CDR3 length is 18 residues. For the CDR3, the DNA is TGTGCCAGCAGTGAAGCTACCACGACTAGCGGGGTGGGGAATGAGCAGTTCTTC. This gives the protein CASSEATTTSGVGNEQFF.

CDR3 amino acids: CASSLGLNQPQHF. The CDR3 DNA is TGCGCCAGCAGCTTGGGATTAAATCAGCCCCAGCATTTT. The chain has TRBV5-1 and TRBJ1-5; D is ambiguous. The V and J ends lost 0 bases and 4 bases respectively, with 5 bases between them. Germline assignment: CDR1 SGHRS and CDR2 YFSETQ. The CDR3 covers 13 residues.